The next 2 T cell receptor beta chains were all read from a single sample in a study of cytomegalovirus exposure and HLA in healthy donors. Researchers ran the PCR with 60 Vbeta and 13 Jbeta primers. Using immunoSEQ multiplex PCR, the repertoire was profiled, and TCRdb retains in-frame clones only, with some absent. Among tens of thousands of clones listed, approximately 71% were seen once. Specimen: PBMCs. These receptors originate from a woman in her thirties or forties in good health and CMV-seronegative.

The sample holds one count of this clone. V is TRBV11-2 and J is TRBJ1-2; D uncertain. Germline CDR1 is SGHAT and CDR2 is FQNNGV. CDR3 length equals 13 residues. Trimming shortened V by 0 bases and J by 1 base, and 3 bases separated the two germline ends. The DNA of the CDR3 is TGTGCCAGCAGCTTAGACAGTAACTATGGCTACACCTTC. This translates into CASSLDSNYGYTF.

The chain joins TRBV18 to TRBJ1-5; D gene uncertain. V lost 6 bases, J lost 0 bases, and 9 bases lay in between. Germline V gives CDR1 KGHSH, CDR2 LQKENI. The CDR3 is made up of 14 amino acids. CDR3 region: CASSVDYSNQPQHF. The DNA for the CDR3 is TGTGCCAGCTCCGTAGATTATAGCAATCAGCCCCAGCATTTT.